A selection of T cell receptor beta chains follows, all from one sample in a study of PD-1 blockade in classical Hodgkin lymphoma. TCRdb's copy holds only in-frame clones and misses some; the assay was immunoSEQ multiplex PCR. This repertoire shows 25,000 to 30,000 clones, about 85% found once; its top ten account for around 0.44%. Sample: CD4+ T cells from blood, taken before the fourth cycle of nivolumab. The origin of the receptors is a human donor with classical Hodgkin lymphoma. Both conserved end residues are part of each CDR3. D genes are given only for firm matches. The size field is filled for only some rows; it gives once, few, many or a size class.

abundance	j_gene	v_gene	d_gene	CDR3aa	CDR3nt
.	TRBJ2-2	TRBV4-2	.	CASSPDYNTGELFF	TGTGCCAGCAGCCCGGACTATAACACCGGGGAGCTGTTTTTT
.	TRBJ2-7	TRBV28	.	CASRRQPPYEQYF	TGTGCCAGCAGGAGACAGCCCCCCTACGAGCAGTACTTC
.	TRBJ2-7	TRBV28	.	CASSQYQGGTYEQYF	TGTGCCAGCAGCCAATATCAGGGGGGAACCTACGAGCAGTACTTC
few	TRBJ1-6	TRBV6-5	.	CASSYRGWSSPLHF	TGTGCCAGCAGTTACAGGGGTTGGTCTTCACCCCTCCACTTT
.	TRBJ2-3	TRBV28	.	CASSFRTNIGTDTQYF	TGTGCCAGCAGTTTTCGAACGAACATCGGGACAGATACGCAGTATTTT
.	TRBJ1-3	TRBV6-1	.	CASSPGGSGNTIYF	TGTGCCAGCAGTCCCGGGGGTTCTGGAAACACCATATATTTT
.	TRBJ2-2	TRBV7-2	.	CASSLAQLSLVTGELFF	TGTGCCAGCAGCTTGGCCCAACTATCCCTTGTGACCGGGGAGCTGTTTTTT
.	TRBJ2-2	TRBV5-4	.	CASSLLGKNTGELFF	TGTGCCAGCAGCTTGCTGGGGAAGAACACCGGGGAGCTGTTTTTT
.	TRBJ2-6	TRBV30	.	CAWSHLDKSGANVLTF	TGTGCCTGGAGCCACCTAGACAAGTCTGGGGCCAACGTCCTGACTTTC
once	TRBJ2-1	TRBV6-1	.	CASSEVVGVYNEQFF	TGTGCCAGCAGTGAAGTGGTGGGGGTGTACAATGAGCAGTTCTTC
few	TRBJ1-1	TRBV7-9	.	CASSLQENTEAFF	TGTGCCAGCAGCCTCCAGGAAAACACTGAAGCTTTCTTT
.	TRBJ2-3	TRBV10-3	TRBD2	CAISEGVVLAGEGGTDTQYF	TGTGCCATCAGTGAGGGTGTTGTGCTAGCGGGAGAAGGGGGCACAGATACGCAGTATTTT
few	TRBJ2-2	TRBV7-9	.	CASRPRSPQGPGELFF	TGTGCCAGCAGGCCACGGTCCCCGCAGGGTCCCGGGGAGCTGTTTTTT
.	TRBJ1-6	TRBV4-1	.	CASSQDSGMVNNSPLHF	TGCGCCAGCAGCCAAGATTCAGGGATGGTAAATAATTCACCCCTCCACTTT
.	TRBJ2-5	TRBV5-1	.	CASSPGQETQYF	TGCGCCAGCAGCCCGGGCCAAGAGACCCAGTACTTC
.	TRBJ2-7	TRBV2	.	CASSVQRSSYEQYF	TGTGCCAGCAGTGTCCAGCGGAGCTCCTACGAGCAGTACTTC
.	TRBJ2-4	TRBV2	.	CASSERQKNIQYF	TGTGCCAGCAGTGAACGGCAGAAAAACATTCAGTACTTC
.	TRBJ1-2	TRBV7-9	TRBD1	CASSLGDSNYGYTF	TGTGCCAGCAGCTTAGGGGACAGTAACTATGGCTACACCTTC
.	TRBJ1-2	TRBV2	.	CASSDWEGESYGYTF	TGTGCCAGCAGTGATTGGGAGGGTGAAAGCTATGGCTACACCTTC
.	TRBJ2-1	TRBV7-9	TRBD2	CASALLAEQYNEQFF	TGTGCCAGCGCCCTTCTAGCGGAACAATACAATGAGCAGTTCTTC
.	TRBJ2-3	TRBV7-2	TRBD2	CASRKLGGGPSTDTQYF	TGTGCCAGCAGGAAATTGGGCGGGGGGCCTAGCACAGATACGCAGTATTTT
.	TRBJ2-7	TRBV5-1	TRBD1	CASSLGGTGGGSYEQYF	TGCGCCAGCAGCTTGGGCGGGACAGGGGGAGGCTCCTACGAGCAGTACTTC
.	TRBJ1-2	TRBV6-1	TRBD1	CASSEESGGYGYTF	TGTGCCAGCAGTGAAGAGTCAGGGGGCTATGGCTACACCTTC
few	TRBJ2-1	TRBV18	.	CASSLIAVRNEQFF	TGTGCCAGCTCACTCATAGCGGTACGCAATGAGCAGTTCTTC
.	TRBJ2-7	TRBV9	TRBD2	CASSVGSGLAGEQYF	TGTGCCAGCAGCGTAGGGTCGGGACTAGCGGGAGAGCAGTACTTC
.	TRBJ1-6	TRBV2	.	CASRASRSYNSPLHF	TGTGCCAGCAGGGCATCCCGCTCCTATAATTCACCCCTCCACTTT
.	TRBJ2-2	TRBV7-9	TRBD2	CASSPGLAGGPTYTRELFF	TGTGCCAGCAGCCCGGGACTAGCGGGAGGGCCTACATACACCCGGGAGCTGTTTTTT